This T cell receptor (beta chain) was captured in a study of blood T cell repertoires in COVID-19. The protocol was immunoSEQ multiplex PCR, while the TCRdb copy is restricted to in-frame clones and leaves out a portion. The data contain approximately 200,000 clones, about nine tenths of them seen just once; the ten biggest clones take up roughly 2%. The CDR3 covers 15 residues. Germline lookup yields CDR1 MGHDK and CDR2 SYGVNS. V lost 1 base and J lost 5, with 14 bases in between. Sequencing was carried out using peripheral blood. The rearrangement links TRBV25-1 to TRBJ2-5; D perhaps matches TRBD2 (7 bases). The source of this sequence is a woman aged 45-60 years with acute or convalescent COVID-19. This CDR3 is CASSELGGPGETQYF. CDR3 coding DNA: TGTGCCAGCAGTGAATTGGGGGGGCCGGGGGAGACCCAGTACTTC.